This TCR beta chain was identified in a study of blood T cells in healthy people across ages (dated by TCRdb to the mid-2010s). About the study as a whole: In model experiments, template switching captured about one uniquely barcoded TCR beta cDNA molecule for every two T cells. The study measured age-related changes in TCR beta repertoire diversity using deep sequencing normalized with unique cDNA molecular identifiers. For two donors (one aged 18 to 29 and one aged 80 or older), the study analyzed two additional independent replicas of 1 million unique cDNA reads from the same blood draw. Donors were grouped into four age groups: young (average 16 years), middle-aged (less than 40), aged (approximately 58) and long-lived (around 82).

Comment on this clonotype: Its antigen is currently not known. No base qualities exist here, and no much larger clone lies one base off it.

General conclusions and limits of the study: Observed TCR beta diversity correlated strongly with the percentage of naive T cells measured by flow cytometry. Compared with the aged group, the long-lived group had more naive CD4+ T cells, fewer expanded clones and increased TCR diversity, suggesting age selection. Estimates of total diversity based on one million sequenced T cells were regarded as lower bounds and as underestimates. Because donor CMV infection status was unknown, age-related changes in expanded clonotypes were potentially confounded. Since profiling was done on bulk unsorted PBMCs, naive and antigen-experienced compartments could not be conclusively compared. As age increased, observed TCR beta diversity per million T cells dropped in a roughly linear way, and a significant reduction was already evident by age 40.

Systemically healthy Caucasian individuals from Russia, over 30 in total and aged about 6 to 100 years, were included as donors. Ten milliliters of peripheral blood were drawn from each donor into EDTA-treated Vacutainer tubes. Ficoll-Paque density-gradient centrifugation was used to isolate PBMCs, with at least 6 million obtained per sample. Total RNA, at least 5 micrograms per sample, was extracted from PBMCs with Trizol reagent. For every donor, flow cytometry on a PBMC aliquot measured the percentage of naive CD45RAhigh/CD27high T cells. The method was 5' RACE. Sequencing used an Illumina HiSeq 2500. A second roughly 6 to 12 cycle PCR used a sample-barcoded 5' primer and a J-beta primer mix. A unique molecular identifier was introduced onto each TCR beta cDNA molecule by a template-switch 5' adaptor carrying 12 random nucleotides. Each sample yielded at least 3 million CDR3-containing paired-end reads. All of the RNA was converted into first-strand cDNA using the Mint cDNA synthesis kit, with a TRBC-specific oligonucleotide serving as the primer. All cDNA was treated with uracil-DNA glycosylase and then went through a first 18-cycle PCR with the universal primers M1SS and BC2_uni_R. In the paper's pipeline: Normalization of each sample was performed by random selection of 1 million high-quality reads, each carrying a distinct molecular identifier. Reads sharing molecular identifiers were discarded rather than binned into consensus sequences. CDR3 identification, clonotype clustering and error correction used MiTCR with a Q25 quality threshold and the strictest error-elimination algorithm. A nonparametric unseen species model with Euler transformation was used to estimate lower-bound total TCR beta diversity. TCRdb passed the public sequencing reads through fastp at Q25 and MiXCR, retaining productive beta sequences. Each CDR3 protein gets just one entry, which takes the most common genes and DNA from the rows behind it. These V and J calls originate from TCRdb's pipeline instead of the authors' own analysis. Recorded for this sample are more than 500,000 distinct CDR3 sequences; about a quarter of them occurred a single time. The biggest ten clones account for approximately 3.6% of the sample.

In addition, the sample was reused for a study of T cells of mothers and their children. Per the second study: Nine systemically healthy Caucasian individuals served as donors, namely three mothers together with their six children. cDNA synthesis consumed the entire amount of extracted RNA, loaded at 1.5 ug RNA in each 15 ul reaction. Sample barcodes and 2-4 random nucleotides were added via the M1S primer in the second PCR. More than 9 million TCR beta CDR3 reads were obtained from each mother, and about 3 million reads were obtained from each child. Thymic selection shapes the output of TCR recombination in a similar way in related and unrelated pairs, and inherited differences have a minor effect. Related mother-child pairs always showed normalized repertoire overlap that was slightly higher than in unrelated mother-child pairs, though the difference was never significant. No persistent microchimeric T cell clones were detected, at a sensitivity of approximately 90 clones per million clonotypes. To look for features that set related mother-child pairs apart from unrelated individuals, the researchers ran deep NGS to compare the TCR beta repertoires of mothers and children. Mothers averaged around 40 +/- 4 years of age and children averaged around 11 +/- 4 years. After adapters were ligated using NEBNext reagents, the libraries underwent 100+100 nt paired-end sequencing on an Illumina HiSeq 2000. To prevent cross-contamination, the mother and child libraries were prepared one month apart and sequenced in separate runs. Between about 500,000 and 2,300,000 distinct TCR beta clonotypes were identified per donor. Naive TCR beta clonotypes were estimated from low-frequency clonotypes matched to each donor's FACS-determined naive share, without sorting.

The sequenced sample consisted of blood. This TCR was recovered from a boy aged 2 to 9 in good health.

DNA sequence: TGTGCCAGCAGTGAAGCAGGAGGGTTCGAGCAGTACTTC. The encoded protein is CASSEAGGFEQYF. Recombination linked TRBV6-1 to TRBJ2-5; 6 matching bases give a weak D call of TRBD2. The J call may be mistaken, given a closer DNA end match to TRBJ2-7. Reading from cysteine to phenylalanine, the CDR3 counts 13 amino acids. This entry keeps only the CDR3 DNA: 39 bases, framed from base 1. Taken from the germline V gene, the CDR1 and CDR2 loops are MNHNS and SASEGT.